Shown below are 8 T cell receptor beta chains from a single sample sequenced in a study of blood T cell repertoires in COVID-19 (dated by TCRdb to between 2020 and 2021). Library prep was done by the immunoSEQ multiplex PCR assay. TCRdb's version of the immuneACCESS table is confined to in-frame rearrangements and falls short of the full clone set. An unresolved V gene accounts for under half of the shortfall where checked; the remainder is of unknown origin. For this sample the table gives approximately 190,000 clones, of which less than 90% were detected only once. The ten largest clonotypes hold around 6.1% of the sample. Input material: peripheral blood. These receptors all stem from a woman aged 40 to 50 with acute or convalescent COVID-19.

The chain couples TRBV30 to TRBJ1-2; no definite D call. CDR3 size: 13 residues. Trimming removed 4 bases at V and 2 bases at J, with 11 bases between. The germline V gene encodes CDR1 GTSNPN and CDR2 SVGIG (reference sequence). The CDR3 is CAWTRTDNYGYTF. The CDR3 DNA is TGTGCCTGGACCCGAACAGACAACTATGGCTACACCTTC.

The chain couples TRBV5-4 to TRBJ2-2, with a possible D match to TRBD1 (6 bases). The CDR3 contains 17 residues. Trimming stripped 4 bases from V and 1 base from J, with 17 bases between. Looked up from germline, CDR1 is SGHNT and CDR2 is YYREEE (reference sequence). CDR3 region: CASSGEGHRMNTGELFF. CDR3 DNA sequence: TGTGCCAGCAGCGGAGAGGGACATCGCATGAACACCGGGGAGCTGTTTTTT.

The J gene is TRBJ1-5, the V gene TRBV28, with D unresolved. Germline V gene sequence: CDR1 MDHEN, CDR2 SYDVKM. With 6 bases removed from V and 10 bases from J, the gap between germline ends came to 19 bases. The CDR3 sequence is 14 residues long. The CDR3 protein is CASRLRLHLHPQHF. CDR3 coding DNA: TGTGCCAGCAGACTCCGTCTCCACCTTCACCCCCAGCATTTT.

The rearrangement links TRBV6-6 to TRBJ1-1; D ambiguous. V lost 10 bases and J lost 4, with 13 bases in between. The CDR3 loop spans 12 amino acids. From germline, CDR1 is MNHNY and CDR2 SVGAGI (reference sequence). For the CDR3, the DNA is TGTGCCACGAAGGTGAGGAGCACTGAAGCTTTCTTT. Protein: CATKVRSTEAFF.

This sequence joins TRBV6-6 and TRBJ2-7; 10 bases map to TRBD2. V lost 4 bases and J lost 0; bases outside the gene matches: 6. The CDR3 covers 16 residues. The germline CDR1 and CDR2 sequences are MNHNY and SVGAGI (reference sequence). The CDR3 DNA sequence: TGTGCCAGCAGTTCGCAAATAGCGGGGGGCTCCTACGAGCAGTACTTC. Translating it yields CASSSQIAGGSYEQYF.

This chain uses TRBV7-2 with TRBJ2-1; D is possibly TRBD2 (6 bases). The germline CDR1 and CDR2 sequences are SGHTA and FQGNSA. V dropped 1 base and J dropped 6 bases, with 13 bases sitting between them. This CDR3 comprises 15 residues. The CDR3 sequence: CASSLGRLVSNEQFF. The CDR3 coding sequence is TGTGCCAGCAGCTTAGGCCGACTAGTCTCCAATGAGCAGTTCTTC. The full variable domain, its missing parts supplied by reference TRBV7-2 and TRBJ2-1, is GAGVSQSPSNKVTEKGKDVELRCDPISGHTALYWYRQSLGQGLEFLIYFQGNSAPDKSGLPSDRFSAERTGGSVSTLTIQRTQQEDSAVYLCASSLGRLVSNEQFFGPGTRLTVL.

The chain couples TRBV7-2 to TRBJ2-7; 9 positions agree with TRBD2. Per the germline V gene, CDR1 is SGHTA and CDR2 is FQGNSA. The CDR3 totals 15 residues. The ends lost 5 bases at V and 1 base at J; junction bases unmatched: 6. This chain's CDR3 is CASSPSGRSSYEQYF. CDR3 bases: TGTGCCAGCAGCCCCAGCGGGAGGAGTTCCTACGAGCAGTACTTC.

The CDR3 spells CASNDWEVGEEAFF. The CDR3, as DNA: TGTGCCAGCAATGACTGGGAGGTCGGTGAAGAAGCTTTCTTT. The chain is built from TRBV11-1 and TRBJ1-1; no clear D. CDR1 and CDR2 (germline): SGHAT, FQDESV (reference sequence). CDR3 length equals 14 residues. The V end was cut by 7 bases, the J end by 8 bases, with 20 bases between. Combining the CDR3 with reference TRBV11-1 and TRBJ1-1 gives the whole variable domain EAEVAQSPRYKITEKSQAVAFWCDPISGHATLYWYRQILGQGPELLVQFQDESVVDDSQLPKDRFSAERLKGVDSTLKIQPAELGDSAMYLCASNDWEVGEEAFFGQGTRLTVV.